Listed here are 27 T cell receptor beta chains from one sample, sequenced in a study of blood T cell repertoires in COVID-19. Assay: immunoSEQ multiplex PCR; the TCRdb copy retains only in-frame clones and omits some. The data contain about 130,000 clones, around 81% of them singletons. Sequencing was done on a sample of peripheral blood. The receptor set was obtained from a man in his forties or fifties with active or convalescent COVID-19.

Only a few counts were recorded for this clone. V usage is TRBV10-3 and J usage is TRBJ2-3; possible D gene TRBD1, 5 bases. Trimming pared 3 bases from V and 6 bases from J, leaving 7 bases between. In germline, CDR1 is ENHRY, CDR2 SYGVKD. CDR3 length: 12 residues. The CDR3 nucleotides read TGTGCCATCAGTGAAAACAGGGATACGCAGTATTTT. Residues: CAISENRDTQYF.

The chain is built from TRBV4-2 and TRBJ1-4; 9 nucleotides match TRBD1. CDR1 is LGHNA, CDR2 YNFKEQ, per germline. J was trimmed by 0 bases and V by 3 bases; bases with no gene match: 8. The CDR3 sequence is 18 residues long. The CDR3 loop is CASSQTGTGTSTNEKLFF. In nucleotides, the CDR3 is TGTGCCAGCAGCCAGACCGGGACAGGGACATCAACTAATGAAAAACTGTTTTTT.

The chain joins TRBV7-2 to TRBJ1-2, with 7 bases fitting TRBD1. CDR1 and CDR2 (germline): SGHTA, FQGNSA. This CDR3 is built from 14 residues. Germline trimming cut 4 bases from V and 8 bases from J; bases unmatched to any gene: 10. CDR3 coding DNA: TGTGCCAGCAGCTCAATTGACAGGGTAGGAGGCTACACCTTC. Amino acid sequence: CASSSIDRVGGYTF.

This clone was detected only once. The rearrangement joins TRBV5-1 to TRBJ1-1; 7 positions match TRBD1. Per the germline V gene, CDR1 is SGHRS and CDR2 is YFSETQ. The J segment lost 1 base and the V segment lost 4 bases, leaving 4 bases of the junction unmatched. The length of the CDR3 is 14 residues. The CDR3 is CASSLRGANTEAFF. CDR3 DNA sequence: TGCGCCAGCAGCCTCAGGGGGGCGAACACTGAAGCTTTCTTT.

This clone turned up a few times. The chain is built from TRBV5-1 and TRBJ2-2, with 9 bases lining up with TRBD1. The CDR3 has 15 amino acids. Germline trimming cut 2 bases from V and 6 bases from J; bases unmatched to any gene: 5. The V gene's germline CDR1 is SGHRS and CDR2 YFSETQ. DNA of the CDR3: TGCGCCAGCAGCTTATCGACAGGGGGGTCCGGGGAGCTGTTTTTT. It codes for CASSLSTGGSGELFF.

V gene TRBV5-4 combines with J gene TRBJ2-5; perhaps TRBD2 as D (6 bases). This CDR3 spans 14 amino acids. Germline V lookup: CDR1 SGHNT, CDR2 YYREEE (reference sequence). V was cut by 5 bases and J by 1 base, with 12 bases left in between. The CDR3 nucleotides read TGTGCCAGCAGTCGGCCGGGACTCCAAGAGACCCAGTACTTC. This codes for CASSRPGLQETQYF. Full variable domain (outside the CDR3, taken from reference TRBV5-4 and TRBJ2-5): ETGVTQSPTHLIKTRGQQVTLRCSSQSGHNTVSWYQQALGQGPQFIFQYYREEENGRGNFPPRFSGLQFPNYSSELNVNALELDDSALYLCASSRPGLQETQYFGPGTRLLVL.

The chain couples TRBV9 to TRBJ2-2, with 9 nucleotides matching TRBD2. V trimming: 4 bases; J trimming: 3 bases; junction bases outside the gene matches: 10. CDR3 length: 17 amino acids. Germline CDR1 SGDLS, CDR2 YYNGEE. For the CDR3, the DNA is TGTGCCAGCAGCCCTAAGTATGCGGGGGGGCACACCGGGGAGCTGTTTTTT. Protein: CASSPKYAGGHTGELFF.

This chain links TRBV6-1 with TRBJ1-1; D might be TRBD1 (5 bases). V was trimmed by 3 bases and J by 7 bases, leaving 21 bases between them. Germline V gene lookup returns CDR1 MNHNS and CDR2 SASEGT. This CDR3 region has 16 residues. The CDR3 bases are TGTGCCAGCAGTGAGACAGACCCGCTCCGGTTCGTTGAAGCTTTCTTT. It translates to CASSETDPLRFVEAFF.

This rearrangement joins TRBV30 to TRBJ1-3; D remains ambiguous. The V end was cut by 2 bases, the J end by 1 base, with 12 bases between. This CDR3 contains 15 residues. The germline CDR1 and CDR2 sequences are GTSNPN and SVGIG (reference sequence). The CDR3 reads CAWSTTTASGNTIYF. DNA of the CDR3: TGTGCCTGGAGTACAACTACTGCATCTGGAAACACCATATATTTT.

This chain uses TRBV7-9 with TRBJ1-4; 7 nucleotides match TRBD1. The V gene's germline CDR1 is SEHNR and CDR2 FQNEAQ (reference sequence). V was pared by 4 bases and J by 4 bases, with 3 bases of the junction left unmatched. The CDR3 runs to 14 residues. The CDR3 DNA is TGTGCCAGCAGCTCGGACAGGAATAATGAAAAACTGTTTTTT. Translation gives CASSSDRNNEKLFF.

DNA for the CDR3: TGTGCCAGCAGGGGGGAGGGCTACACTGAAGCTTTCTTT. It yields the protein CASRGEGYTEAFF. The chain couples TRBV7-9 to TRBJ1-1; TRBD1 is a possible D gene (5 bases). Germline CDR1 and CDR2: SEHNR and FQNEAQ (reference sequence). Trimming pared 6 bases from V and 3 bases from J, leaving 11 bases between. The CDR3 spans 13 residues.

The chain is built from TRBV2 and TRBJ1-6; D unresolved. This CDR3 is 14 amino acids long. V gave up 4 bases and J gave up 1 base, with 5 bases separating them. Germline V gene lookup returns CDR1 SNHLY and CDR2 FYNNEI. The CDR3 here is CASSGGSYNSPLHF. DNA of the CDR3: TGTGCCAGCAGTGGCGGGTCCTATAATTCACCCCTCCACTTT. Combining the CDR3 with reference TRBV2 and TRBJ1-6 gives the whole variable domain EPEVTQTPSHQVTQMGQEVILRCVPISNHLYFYWYRQILGQKVEFLVSFYNNEISEKSEIFDDQFSVERPDGSNFTLKIRSTKLEDSAMYFCASSGGSYNSPLHFGNGTRLTVT.

The chain carries TRBV6-5 and TRBJ1-2, with D perhaps matching TRBD1 (5 bases). Trimming stripped 0 bases from V and 7 bases from J, with 9 bases between. The germline gives CDR1 MNHEY, CDR2 SVGAGI. The CDR3 covers 13 residues. Here the CDR3 reads CASSYSGGGGYTF. The CDR3 region has the DNA TGTGCCAGCAGTTACTCAGGCGGGGGTGGCTACACCTTC.

With respect to this clone: The sample holds other DNA sequences that translate to the same CDR3. This sequence joins TRBV25-1 and TRBJ2-1, with 10 bases matching TRBD2. V gave up 3 bases and J gave up 2 bases; unmatched junction bases: 1. CDR1 is MGHDK and CDR2 is SYGVNS in the germline V gene. The CDR3 is 15 amino acids. CDR3 in amino acids: CASSDTSGAYNEQFF. The CDR3 DNA reads TGTGCCAGCAGTGATACTAGCGGGGCCTACAATGAGCAGTTCTTC. The whole variable domain, filled in from reference TRBV25-1 and TRBJ2-1, reads EADIYQTPRYLVIGTGKKITLECSQTMGHDKMYWYQQDPGMELHLIHYSYGVNSTEKGDLSSESTVSRIRTEHFPLTLESARPSHTSQYLCASSDTSGAYNEQFFGPGTRLTVL.

A single count supports this clone. The chain joins TRBV6-2 or TRBV6-3 to TRBJ2-2, with TRBD1 matching 7 bases. The CDR3 length is 17 residues. The V segment lost 2 bases and the J segment 2 bases; nucleotides outside the gene matches: 8. Looked up from germline, CDR1 is MNHEY and CDR2 is SVGEGT. The DNA for the CDR3 is TGTGCCAGCAGTTACCTGACAGGGCTGGGAAACACCGGGGAGCTGTTTTTT. It is translated as CASSYLTGLGNTGELFF.

This chain joins TRBV24-1 and TRBJ2-1, with 9 positions matching TRBD2. CDR3 length equals 20 residues. Trimming removed 5 bases from V and 2 bases from J; junction bases left unmatched: 18. Germline loops: CDR1 KGHDR, CDR2 SFDVKD. The CDR3 spells CATSASLGPGGGGAYNEQFF. The CDR3 DNA sequence: TGTGCCACCAGTGCGTCATTAGGTCCTGGGGGCGGGGGGGCCTACAATGAGCAGTTCTTC.

With regard to this clone: Different DNA sequences within this sample yield the same CDR3. CDR3 DNA: TGTGCCAGCTCACCTACAGGGGCTGGGGCCAACGTCCTGACTTTC. Its translation: CASSPTGAGANVLTF. The V gene is TRBV18, the J gene TRBJ2-6; 7 bases fit TRBD1. This CDR3 region has 15 residues. Trimming removed 3 bases from V and 2 bases from J; junction bases left unmatched: 1. Germline V gene sequence: CDR1 KGHSH, CDR2 LQKENI.

The chain uses TRBV2 and TRBJ1-1; D call uncertain. The CDR3 sequence is 14 residues long. The V end lost 3 bases, the J end lost 1 base, and 9 bases lay between the germline ends. Germline assignment: CDR1 SNHLY and CDR2 FYNNEI. The CDR3 region has the DNA TGTGCCAGCAGTGACAGGCGGGGGAACACTGAAGCTTTCTTT. Residues: CASSDRRGNTEAFF.

This clone showed up just once. J is TRBJ2-6 and V is TRBV29-1; no definite D call. Germline-derived CDR1 and CDR2 are SQVTM and ANQGSEA. V was clipped by 4 bases and J by 0 bases, with 4 bases between them. This CDR3 has 13 amino acids. CDR3 amino acids: CSVGVSGANVLTF. The CDR3 DNA reads as TGCAGCGTTGGAGTCTCTGGGGCCAACGTCCTGACTTTC.

This sequence joins TRBV6-6 and TRBJ2-7, with D perhaps matching TRBD1 (7 bases). V shed 8 bases and J shed 7 bases, with 18 bases lying between them. This CDR3 is built from 13 residues. The germline V gene has CDR1 MNHNY and CDR2 SVGAGI (reference sequence). The CDR3: CASRRDSAGEQYF. In DNA form, the CDR3 reads TGTGCCAGCCGAAGGGACAGCGCGGGGGAGCAGTACTTC.

The CDR3 region has the DNA TGTGCCAGCAGCTTGAGAACAGGGGTCGATGGCTACACCTTC. It translates to CASSLRTGVDGYTF. The chain combines TRBV7-9 with TRBJ1-2, with 7 bases matching TRBD1. Germline V gene sequence: CDR1 SEHNR, CDR2 FQNEAQ (reference sequence). Losses at the gene ends were 3 bases for V and 6 bases for J; bases not matched to a gene: 7. This CDR3 contains 14 residues. Variable domain in full (rest from reference TRBV7-9 and TRBJ1-2): DTGVSQNPRHKITKRGQNVTFRCDPISEHNRLYWYRQTLGQGPEFLTYFQNEAQLEKSRLLSDRFSAERPKGSFSTLEIQRTEQGDSAMYLCASSLRTGVDGYTFGSGTRLTVV.

The gene calls are TRBV28 and TRBJ1-2; D perhaps matches TRBD1 (5 bases). The CDR3 spans 13 residues. Germline V gives CDR1 MDHEN, CDR2 SYDVKM. Trimming removed 8 bases at V and 3 bases at J, with 13 bases between. The CDR3 reads CASGEGSYYGYTF. CDR3 coding DNA: TGTGCCAGCGGGGAGGGGTCCTACTATGGCTACACCTTC.

The V call is TRBV7-3, the J call TRBJ2-1; 11 bases match TRBD1. Germline CDR1 reads SGHTA; CDR2 reads FQGTGA. CDR3 length equals 14 residues. V lost 5 bases, J lost 7 bases, and 4 bases stayed unmatched. CDR3 DNA sequence: TGTGCCAGCAGCCCGGGGACAGGGGGAAATGAGCAGTTCTTC. It specifies CASSPGTGGNEQFF. The whole variable domain, filled in from reference TRBV7-3 and TRBJ2-1, reads GAGVSQTPSNKVTEKGKYVELRCDPISGHTALYWYRQSLGQGPEFLIYFQGTGAADDSGLPNDRFFAVRPEGSVSTLKIQRTERGDSAVYLCASSPGTGGNEQFFGPGTRLTVL.

This chain uses TRBV2 with TRBJ2-7; TRBD1 matches 8 bases. Germline V gene data show CDR1 as SNHLY and CDR2 as FYNNEI. The CDR3 contains 13 residues. Trimming took 6 bases from V and 3 from J; bases not matched to a gene: 4. The CDR3 DNA reads TGTGCCAGCAGGACGACAGGGGACTACGAGCAGTACTTC. Encoded protein: CASRTTGDYEQYF.

This clone was detected only a few times. The chain carries TRBV19 and TRBJ2-7; 7 bases align to TRBD1. J gave up 2 bases and V 2 bases, and 6 bases lay outside the gene matches. This CDR3 is built from 15 residues. CDR1 and CDR2 from the germline V gene are LNHDA and SQIVND (reference sequence). Here the CDR3 DNA reads TGTGCCAGTAGTATAAAAGACAGGGAAGCCTACGAGCAGTACTTC. Its translation: CASSIKDREAYEQYF.

The chain couples TRBV6-2 or TRBV6-3 to TRBJ2-7; 8 positions agree with TRBD2. The CDR3 has 17 residues. The J segment lost 1 base and the V segment lost 2 bases, leaving 10 bases of the junction unmatched. Germline V lookup: CDR1 MNHEY, CDR2 SVGEGT. CDR3 region: CASSYEGAGAGSYEQYF. The DNA of the CDR3 is TGTGCCAGCAGTTACGAGGGAGCGGGAGCCGGGTCCTACGAGCAGTACTTC.

The chain carries TRBV12-5 and TRBJ1-1; maybe TRBD1 (6 bases). V shed 5 bases and J shed 1 base, with 23 bases lying between them. The CDR3 runs to 18 residues. Germline CDR1 LGHNT, CDR2 FRNRAP. CDR3 coding DNA: TGTGCTAGTGGTCCGACCGACAGGCGAGGGGGGGGGAACACTGAAGCTTTCTTT. Its protein product is CASGPTDRRGGGNTEAFF.